This TCR beta chain emerged from a study of regulatory T cells in long-lasting Graves disease. Time point here: newly diagnosed GD, antithyroid drugs for less than 3 months. The authors made the TCR library using RNA they extracted from PBMCs. Germline V CDR1 and CDR2: MNHNS, SASEGT. The V and J ends lost 5 bases and 0 bases, in that order; junction bases with no gene match: 5. This CDR3 has 16 amino acids. CDR3 regions were amplified by Arm-PCR using iRepertoire HTBI primers to build TCR beta libraries. Authors' analysis steps: The samples yielded approximately 62 TRBV and approximately 15 TRBJ segments. TCRdb re-called the multiplex PCR reads through MiXCR, storing one row per CDR3 protein. TCRdb's processing, not the authors' own work, is the source of the V and J calls. Of under 250,000 distinct CDR3 sequences listed, around 20% were seen once; the top ten hold roughly 13%.

This TCR derives from a female donor with Graves disease. The chain links TRBV6-1 to TRBJ2-7, with 12 bases aligning to TRBD2. Here the sequenced sample was peripheral blood mononuclear cells (PBMCs), taken at new diagnosis, from a patient treated with antithyroid drugs. In nucleotides, the CDR3 is TGTGCCAGCAGTACGCGGACTAGCGGGATCTCCTACGAGCAGTACTTC. This codes for CASSTRTSGISYEQYF.